These 23 T cell receptor beta chains were sequenced from one sample in a study of T cell repertoires in cytomegalovirus infection. TCRdb processed the reads anew with MiXCR; each CDR3 protein has one entry. Altogether hundreds of thousands of distinct CDR3 sequences are present, under 45% being singletons, with the ten largest covering about two fifths. No antigen is known for these receptors. Here the sequenced sample was cultured PBMCs, taken from culture after CMV antigen stimulation. The receptors come from a human donor in good health (CMV status not recorded). Some clones in this sample may be carry-over from other donors' samples.

The chain has TRBV6-1 and TRBJ1-5; D not certain. Trimming removed 3 bases at V and 2 bases at J, with 14 bases between. The CDR3 runs 16 residues. From germline, CDR1 is MNHNS and CDR2 SASEGT. The CDR3 loop reads CASSDRRNWGNQPQHF. CDR3 nucleotides: TGTGCCAGCAGTGACCGGCGGAACTGGGGCAATCAGCCCCAGCATTTT.

Remarks on this clonotype: This may be a read error, as it is one base from a much larger clone. The CDR3 coding sequence is TGTGCCAGCAGCTCGCGGGACGCCGGGATGAACACTAAAGCTTTCTTT. Its translation: CASSSRDAGMNTKAFF. V gene TRBV7-2 combines with J gene TRBJ1-1; D perhaps matches TRBD1 (5 bases). The CDR3 is 16 residues long. The germline gives CDR1 SGHTA, CDR2 FQGNSA.

This clonotype appeared a few times. The chain joins TRBV7-9 to TRBJ2-5, with 8 bases aligning to TRBD2. Germline lookup yields CDR1 SEHNR and CDR2 FQNEAQ (reference sequence). CDR3 length: 16 amino acids. After removal of 0 bases from V and 2 bases from J, the junction contained 5 bases not matched to a gene. CDR3 DNA: TGTGCCAGCAGCTTAGCGCGGTTAGCGGGGCAAGAGACCCAGTACTTC. Residues: CASSLARLAGQETQYF.

The chain is built from TRBV10-3 and TRBJ2-7; 7 bases map to TRBD2. Germline lookup yields CDR1 ENHRY and CDR2 SYGVKD. The CDR3 is 15 amino acids. J gave up 0 bases and V 0 bases, and 2 bases lay outside the gene matches. The CDR3 region has the DNA TGTGCCATCAGTGAGTCGGGGGGGATCTCCTACGAGCAGTACTTC. This sequence encodes CAISESGGISYEQYF.

The V call is TRBV10-3, the J call TRBJ2-5, with 7 bases aligning to TRBD2. Germline values: CDR1 ENHRY, CDR2 SYGVKD. Germline trimming cut 8 bases from V and 3 bases from J; bases unmatched to any gene: 9. CDR3 length equals 14 residues. DNA for the CDR3: TGTGCCATCCGTCCCAGCGGGGTTAAAGAGACCCAGTACTTC. This sequence encodes CAIRPSGVKETQYF.

The rearrangement links TRBV7-2 to TRBJ2-3; a possible D gene is TRBD2 (6 bases). The germline V gene has CDR1 SGHTA and CDR2 FQGNSA. The CDR3 extends over 14 amino acids. V shed 5 bases and J shed 5 bases, with 14 bases lying between them. The CDR3 protein is CASSKGLWGDTQYF. The CDR3 nucleotides are TGTGCCAGCAGCAAGGGACTCTGGGGAGATACGCAGTATTTT.

The chain carries TRBV2 and TRBJ1-1; D might be TRBD1 (5 bases). The CDR3 totals 11 residues. V lost 3 bases and J lost 11, with 10 bases in between. Germline loops: CDR1 SNHLY, CDR2 FYNNEI. The CDR3, as DNA: TGTGCCAGCAGTGAGCGCAGGGTTGCTTTCTTT. Its protein is CASSERRVAFF.

This clonotype has at least ten counts. The genes are TRBV7-2 and TRBJ2-7; 8 bases match TRBD2. CDR3 length: 14 residues. Germline assignment: CDR1 SGHTA and CDR2 FQGNSA. V was pared by 1 base and J by 4 bases, with 3 bases of the junction left unmatched. CDR3 bases: TGTGCCAGCAGCTTAGTAGCGGGGAGGTACGAGCAGTACTTC. This gives the protein CASSLVAGRYEQYF.

This clonotype has more than one count but fewer than ten. The V and J genes are TRBV7-6 and TRBJ2-1, with D maybe TRBD2 (6 bases). Germline V lookup: CDR1 SGHVS, CDR2 FNYEAQ. Between the trimmed V and J ends, which lost 1 base and 0 bases, there was a span of 10 bases. This CDR3 contains 16 residues. CDR3 nucleotide sequence: TGTGCCAGCAGCTTAGTTGCGGGACTCTCCTACAATGAGCAGTTCTTC. The encoded protein is CASSLVAGLSYNEQFF.

In its sample, this clonotype was seen a few times. The rearrangement joins TRBV7-2 to TRBJ1-2; no clear D gene. Germline loops: CDR1 SGHTA, CDR2 FQGNSA. The CDR3 is 16 residues long. V was clipped by 3 bases and J by 7 bases, with 21 bases between them. The CDR3 loop is CASSFSTGLDMSGYTF. The CDR3 nucleotides read TGTGCCAGCAGCTTTTCTACGGGATTAGATATGTCTGGCTACACCTTC.

The V call is TRBV10-3, the J call TRBJ2-7; no clear D gene. Germline-derived CDR1 and CDR2 are ENHRY and SYGVKD. CDR3 size: 13 residues. V lost 10 bases and J 2 bases, leaving 15 bases between the germline ends. The CDR3 region is CATRKPTTYEQYF. The CDR3 DNA reads TGTGCCACTCGAAAGCCCACAACCTACGAGCAGTACTTC.

V usage is TRBV27 and J usage is TRBJ2-7; D unresolved. The V end was cut by 4 bases, the J end by 4 bases, with 17 bases between. The CDR3 covers 15 residues. CDR1 MNHEY and CDR2 SMNVEV come from the germline V gene (reference sequence). The CDR3 nucleotides are TGTGCCAGCAGTTACCAGAAATCCGGACGGTACGAGCAGTACTTC. Residues: CASSYQKSGRYEQYF.

This clonotype occurred a few times. The chain couples TRBV7-8 to TRBJ2-3; D is unresolved. Germline CDR1 reads SGHVS; CDR2 reads FQNEAQ. Trimming removed 1 base from V and 8 bases from J, with 16 bases in between. The CDR3 runs 15 residues. CDR3 sequence reads: CASSLGNSGSATQYF. As DNA, the CDR3 is TGTGCCAGCAGCTTAGGCAATTCGGGTTCGGCTACGCAGTATTTT.

This chain connects TRBV20-1 to TRBJ2-2; D is unresolved. Trimming left V 6 bases short and J 2 bases short, with 13 bases between. The CDR3 is 14 residues long. CDR1 is DFQATT, CDR2 SNEGSKA, per germline (reference sequence). CDR3 protein: CSALGRLNTGELFF. The CDR3 DNA sequence: TGCAGTGCCCTAGGACGGTTAAACACCGGGGAGCTGTTTTTT.

The sample holds a few counts of this clonotype. This chain links TRBV5-1 with TRBJ1-3; D unresolved. The CDR3 length is 17 residues. V lost 2 bases and J lost 0, with 15 bases in between. In germline, CDR1 is SGHRS, CDR2 YFSETQ. The CDR3 sequence: CASSFREASLSGNTIYF. CDR3 sequence (DNA): TGCGCCAGCAGCTTCCGAGAAGCGAGCCTCTCTGGAAACACCATATATTTT.

This clonotype occurred once. V and J are TRBV6-2 or TRBV6-3 and TRBJ1-2; 8 nucleotides agree with TRBD1. The CDR3 spans 13 residues. Germline V CDR1 and CDR2: MNHEY, SVGEGT. The V and J ends lost 8 bases and 0 bases, in that order; junction bases with no gene match: 2. The CDR3 loop is CASRDRTNYGYTF. Here the CDR3 DNA reads TGTGCCAGCCGGGACAGGACTAACTATGGCTACACCTTC.

The CDR3 here is CSARETGYSYEQYF. The DNA of the CDR3 is TGCAGTGCTAGAGAAACAGGTTACTCCTACGAGCAGTACTTC. The chain uses TRBV20-1 and TRBJ2-7; possibly TRBD1 for D (5 bases). Germline CDR1 and CDR2: DFQATT and SNEGSKA (reference sequence). The CDR3 spans 14 residues. With 0 bases removed from V and 0 bases from J, the gap between germline ends came to 9 bases.

The V and J genes are TRBV19 and TRBJ2-3; TRBD2 aligns across 15 bases. This CDR3 comprises 15 residues. Germline assignment: CDR1 LNHDA and CDR2 SQIVND (reference sequence). J was trimmed by 6 bases and V by 6 bases; bases with no gene match: 4. CDR3 amino acids: CASRGLAGGVDTQYF. The CDR3 DNA reads TGTGCCAGTAGGGGACTAGCGGGAGGCGTGGATACGCAGTATTTT.

CDR3 nucleotides: TGTGCCAGCCAGGTCACCACAGGTGCCCTTTCAGGCTCCTACGAGCAGTACTTC. This codes for CASQVTTGALSGSYEQYF. This chain links TRBV5-6 with TRBJ2-7; D might be TRBD1 (5 bases). The CDR3 extends over 18 amino acids. Germline V lookup: CDR1 SGHDT, CDR2 YYEEEE. V lost 7 bases and J 0 bases, leaving 26 bases between the germline ends.

This clonotype has only a few counts. The V and J genes are TRBV5-1 and TRBJ1-4, with D hard to call. The V and J ends lost 5 bases and 3 bases respectively, with 8 bases between them. This CDR3 contains 13 residues. Germline loops: CDR1 SGHRS, CDR2 YFSETQ. This CDR3 reads CASSEQSNEKLFF. CDR3 bases: TGCGCCAGCAGTGAACAGTCTAATGAAAAACTGTTTTTT.

V gene TRBV6-8 combines with J gene TRBJ2-7, with a tentative D call TRBD1 (5 bases). V was cut by 0 bases and J by 4 bases, with 10 bases left in between. This CDR3 comprises 14 residues. Germline CDR1 reads MNHGY; CDR2 reads SAAAGT. The CDR3 DNA reads as TGTGCCAGCAGTTACTCCCAGGGCGTATACGAGCAGTACTTC. This gives the protein CASSYSQGVYEQYF.

This clonotype came up a few times. V and J are TRBV12-3 or TRBV12-4 and TRBJ1-2, with D possibly matching TRBD1 (6 bases). The CDR3 extends over 15 amino acids. V was cut by 6 bases and J by 6 bases, with 20 bases left in between. CDR3 in amino acids: CASRSRGTGFDGYTF. The CDR3 nucleotides read TGTGCCAGCAGATCCAGGGGAACGGGGTTCGATGGCTACACCTTC.

This chain joins TRBV7-9 and TRBJ2-7; maybe TRBD1 (6 bases). The CDR3 extends over 15 amino acids. Trimming cost V 5 bases and J 2 bases, with 16 bases left between them. Germline assignment: CDR1 SEHNR and CDR2 FQNEAQ (reference sequence). DNA of the CDR3: TGTGCCAGCAGCCCCACTGGACAGACTCCCTACGAGCAGTACTTC. This translates into CASSPTGQTPYEQYF.